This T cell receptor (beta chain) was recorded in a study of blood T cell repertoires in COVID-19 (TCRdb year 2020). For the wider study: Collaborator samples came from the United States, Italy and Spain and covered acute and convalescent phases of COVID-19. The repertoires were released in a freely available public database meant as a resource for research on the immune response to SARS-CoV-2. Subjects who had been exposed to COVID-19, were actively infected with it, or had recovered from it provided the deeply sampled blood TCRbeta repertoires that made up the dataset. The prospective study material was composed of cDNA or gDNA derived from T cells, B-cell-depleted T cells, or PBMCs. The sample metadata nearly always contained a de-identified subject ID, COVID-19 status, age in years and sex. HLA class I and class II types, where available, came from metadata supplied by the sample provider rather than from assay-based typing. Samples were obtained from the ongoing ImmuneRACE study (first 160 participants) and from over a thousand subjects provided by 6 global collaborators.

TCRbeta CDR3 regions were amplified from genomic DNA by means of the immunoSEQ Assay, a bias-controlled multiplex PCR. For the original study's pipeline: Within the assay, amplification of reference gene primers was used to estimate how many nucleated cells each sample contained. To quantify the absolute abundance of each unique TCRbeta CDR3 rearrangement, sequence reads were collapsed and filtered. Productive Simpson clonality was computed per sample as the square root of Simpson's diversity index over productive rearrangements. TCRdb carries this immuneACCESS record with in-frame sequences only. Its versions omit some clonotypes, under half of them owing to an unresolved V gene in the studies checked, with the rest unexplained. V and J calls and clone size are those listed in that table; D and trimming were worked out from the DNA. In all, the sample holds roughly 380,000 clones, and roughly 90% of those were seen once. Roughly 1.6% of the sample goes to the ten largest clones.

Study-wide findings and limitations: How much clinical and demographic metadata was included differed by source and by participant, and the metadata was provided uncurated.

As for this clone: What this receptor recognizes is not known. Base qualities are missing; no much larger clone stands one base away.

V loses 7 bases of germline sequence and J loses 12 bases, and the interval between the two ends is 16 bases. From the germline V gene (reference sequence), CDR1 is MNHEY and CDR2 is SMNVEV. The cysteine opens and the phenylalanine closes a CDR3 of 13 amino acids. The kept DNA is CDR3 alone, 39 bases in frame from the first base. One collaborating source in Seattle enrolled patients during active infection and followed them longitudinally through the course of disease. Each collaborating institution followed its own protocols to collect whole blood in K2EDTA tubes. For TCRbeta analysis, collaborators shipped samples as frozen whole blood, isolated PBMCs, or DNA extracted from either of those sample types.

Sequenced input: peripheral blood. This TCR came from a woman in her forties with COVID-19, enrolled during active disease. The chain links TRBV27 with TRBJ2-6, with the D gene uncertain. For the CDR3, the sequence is CASKSFRVPVLTF. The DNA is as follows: TGTGCCAGCAAAAGCTTCCGGGTCCCCGTCCTGACTTTC.